This TCR beta chain originates from a study of cytomegalovirus exposure and HLA in healthy donors. PCR primers comprised 60 Vbeta and 13 Jbeta primers. Repertoires were generated with immunoSEQ multiplex PCR, while TCRdb's copy carries only in-frame clones and drops some. The sample includes about 120,000 clones, about four fifths of them seen just once. Germline CDR1 and CDR2: MDHEN and SYDVKM. Between the trimmed V and J ends, which lost 1 base and 4 bases, there was a span of 11 bases. This CDR3 has 14 residues. This sequence originates from a man between 18 and 35 years old in good health and CMV-seronegative. The sample comprised PBMCs. J is TRBJ2-7 and V is TRBV28, with a tentative D call TRBD2 (5 bases). CDR3 DNA: TGTGCCAGCAGTTTATTCCGGGGAAGGTACGAGCAGTACGTC. Translating it yields CASSLFRGRYEQYV.